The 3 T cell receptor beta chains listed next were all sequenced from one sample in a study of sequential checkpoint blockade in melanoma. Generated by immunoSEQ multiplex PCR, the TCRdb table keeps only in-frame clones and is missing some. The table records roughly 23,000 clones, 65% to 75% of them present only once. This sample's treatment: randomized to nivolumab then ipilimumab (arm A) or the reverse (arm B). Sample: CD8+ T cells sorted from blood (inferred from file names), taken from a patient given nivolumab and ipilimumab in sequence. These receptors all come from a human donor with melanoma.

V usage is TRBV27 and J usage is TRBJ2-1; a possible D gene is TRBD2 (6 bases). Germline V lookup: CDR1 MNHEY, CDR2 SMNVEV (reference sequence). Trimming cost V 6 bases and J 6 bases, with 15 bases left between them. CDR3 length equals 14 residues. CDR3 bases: TGTGCCAGCAGGCCTTCGGGACTCCTCAATGAGCAGTTCTTC. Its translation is CASRPSGLLNEQFF.

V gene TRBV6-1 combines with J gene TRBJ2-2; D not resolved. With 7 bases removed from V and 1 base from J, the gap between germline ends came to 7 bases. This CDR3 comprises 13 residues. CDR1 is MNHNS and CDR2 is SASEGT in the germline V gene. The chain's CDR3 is CASKTQNTGELFF. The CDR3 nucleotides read TGTGCCAGCAAGACACAGAACACCGGGGAGCTGTTTTTT.

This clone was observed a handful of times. CDR3 sequence: CASSIDTSSGNTIYF. CDR3 nucleotides: TGTGCCAGCAGCATCGACACGAGCTCTGGAAACACCATATATTTT. V gene TRBV7-6 combines with J gene TRBJ1-3; D unclear. Germline CDR1 SGHVS, CDR2 FNYEAQ. V lost 5 bases to trimming and J lost 0 bases, with 11 bases between them. The CDR3 contains 15 residues.